A single T cell receptor beta chain is shown here with its context. This sample was included in a study of blood T cell repertoires in COVID-19. As for the study in general: T cells, B-cell-depleted T cells, or PBMCs supplied cDNA or gDNA.

Measured with immunoSEQ multiplex PCR; TCRdb has only the in-frame clones, and not every one. The profile shows hundreds of thousands of clones, almost 90% of them singletons. The study drew participants aged roughly 18 to 89 years from 20 to 30 US areas. Cohort placement rested on clinical history that participants reported themselves. V gave up 0 bases and J gave up 4 bases; unmatched junction bases: 3. From germline, CDR1 is WNHNN and CDR2 SYGVQD (reference sequence). CDR3 length: 15 residues. The material sequenced was PBMCs or T cells enriched from blood (not recorded which). The TCR was taken from a woman aged 18-29 years with acute COVID-19. The genes are TRBV10-1 and TRBJ2-7; TRBD2 agrees at 10 bases. CDR3 amino acids: CASSESASGRYEQYF. CDR3 nucleotides: TGCGCCAGCAGTGAGTCGGCTAGCGGGAGATACGAGCAGTACTTC.